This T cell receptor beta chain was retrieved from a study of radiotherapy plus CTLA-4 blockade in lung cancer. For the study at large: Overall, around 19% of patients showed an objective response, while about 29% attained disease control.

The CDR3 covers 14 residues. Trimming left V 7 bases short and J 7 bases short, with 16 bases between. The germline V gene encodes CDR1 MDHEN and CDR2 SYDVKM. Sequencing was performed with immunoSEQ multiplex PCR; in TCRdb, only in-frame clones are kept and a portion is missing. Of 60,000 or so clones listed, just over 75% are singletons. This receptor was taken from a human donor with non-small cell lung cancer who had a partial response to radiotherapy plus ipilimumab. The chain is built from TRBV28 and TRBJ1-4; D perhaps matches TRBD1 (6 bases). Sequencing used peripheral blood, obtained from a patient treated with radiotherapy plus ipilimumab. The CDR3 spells CASTSTGSGEKLFF. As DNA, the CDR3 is TGTGCCAGCACCTCAACAGGGTCCGGTGAAAAACTGTTTTTT.